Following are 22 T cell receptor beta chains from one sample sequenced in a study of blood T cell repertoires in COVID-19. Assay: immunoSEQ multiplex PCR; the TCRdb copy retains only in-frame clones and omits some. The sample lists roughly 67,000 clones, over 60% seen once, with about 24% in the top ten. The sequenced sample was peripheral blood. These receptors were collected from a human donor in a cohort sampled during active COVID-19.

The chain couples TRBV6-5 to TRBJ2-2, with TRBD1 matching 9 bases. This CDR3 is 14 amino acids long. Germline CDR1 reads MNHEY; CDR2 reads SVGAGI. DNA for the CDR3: TGTGCATGGGGACAGGGAAGTCCTACCGGGGAGCTGTTTTTT. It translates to CAWGQGSPTGELFF.

The CDR3 protein is CASSGRRGTSTNEKLFF. CDR3 coding DNA: TGTGCCAGCAGTGGTCGCAGGGGGACCTCAACTAATGAAAAACTGTTTTTT. The chain has TRBV6-1 and TRBJ1-4; 7 bases line up with TRBD1. With V trimmed by 4 bases and J by 0 bases, 8 bases remained unmatched. The CDR3 has 17 residues. Germline assignment: CDR1 MNHNS and CDR2 SASEGT.

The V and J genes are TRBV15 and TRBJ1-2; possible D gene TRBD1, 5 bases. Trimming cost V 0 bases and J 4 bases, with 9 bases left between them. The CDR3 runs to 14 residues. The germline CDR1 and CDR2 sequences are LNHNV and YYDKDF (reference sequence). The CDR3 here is CATSRDRGTYGYTF. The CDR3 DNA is TGTGCCACCAGCAGAGATCGCGGGACCTATGGCTACACCTTC. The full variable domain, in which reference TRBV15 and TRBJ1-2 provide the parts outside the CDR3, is DAMVIQNPRYQVTQFGKPVTLSCSQTLNHNVMYWYQQKSSQAPKLLFHYYDKDFNNEADTPDNFQSRRPNTSFCFLDIRSPGLGDTAMYLCATSRDRGTYGYTFGSGTRLTVV.

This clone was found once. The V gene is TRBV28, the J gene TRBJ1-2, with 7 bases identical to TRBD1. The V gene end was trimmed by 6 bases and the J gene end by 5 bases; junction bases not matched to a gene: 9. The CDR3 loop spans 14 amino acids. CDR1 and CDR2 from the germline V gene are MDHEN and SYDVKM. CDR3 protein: CASRDSGQRYGYTF. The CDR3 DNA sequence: TGTGCCAGCAGAGATTCGGGACAGAGATATGGCTACACCTTC.

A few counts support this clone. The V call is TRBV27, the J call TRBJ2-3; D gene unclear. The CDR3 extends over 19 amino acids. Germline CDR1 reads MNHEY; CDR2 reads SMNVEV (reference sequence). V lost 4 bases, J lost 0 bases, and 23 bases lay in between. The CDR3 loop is CASSSFSTGGETSTDTQYF. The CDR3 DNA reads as TGTGCCAGCAGTTCATTTTCGACTGGCGGCGAAACTAGCACAGATACGCAGTATTTT.

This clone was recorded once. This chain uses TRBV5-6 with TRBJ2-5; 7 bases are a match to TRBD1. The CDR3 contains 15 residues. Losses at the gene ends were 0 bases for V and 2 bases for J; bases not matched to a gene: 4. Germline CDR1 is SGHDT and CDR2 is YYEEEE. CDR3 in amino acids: CASSLAGGNQETQYF. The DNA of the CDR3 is TGTGCCAGCAGCTTGGCAGGGGGAAATCAAGAGACCCAGTACTTC.

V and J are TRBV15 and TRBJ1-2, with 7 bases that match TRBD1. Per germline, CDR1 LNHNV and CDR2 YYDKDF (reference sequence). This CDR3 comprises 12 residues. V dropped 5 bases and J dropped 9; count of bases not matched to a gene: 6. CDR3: CATSLDRVSYTF. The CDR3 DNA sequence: TGTGCCACCAGCCTAGACAGGGTTAGCTACACCTTC.

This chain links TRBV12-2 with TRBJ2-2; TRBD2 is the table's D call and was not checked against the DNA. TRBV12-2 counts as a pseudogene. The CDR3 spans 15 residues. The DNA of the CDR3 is TGTGCAAGTCGCTTAGCGGGAGGGAACACCGGGGAGCTGTTTTTT. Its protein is CASRLAGGNTGELFF.

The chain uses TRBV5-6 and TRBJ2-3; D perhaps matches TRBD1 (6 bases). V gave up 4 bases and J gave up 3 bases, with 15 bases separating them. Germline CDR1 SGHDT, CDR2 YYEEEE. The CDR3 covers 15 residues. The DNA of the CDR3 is TGTGCCAGCAGCCGTGGGACACCGGGGACAGATACGCAGTATTTT. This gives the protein CASSRGTPGTDTQYF. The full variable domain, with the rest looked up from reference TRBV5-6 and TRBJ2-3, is DAGVTQSPTHLIKTRGQQVTLRCSPKSGHDTVSWYQQALGQGPQFIFQYYEEEERQRGNFPDRFSGHQFPNYSSELNVNALLLGDSALYLCASSRGTPGTDTQYFGPGTRLTVL.

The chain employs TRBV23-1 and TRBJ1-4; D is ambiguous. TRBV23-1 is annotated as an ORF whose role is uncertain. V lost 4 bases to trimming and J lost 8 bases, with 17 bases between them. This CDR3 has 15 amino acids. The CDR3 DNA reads TGCGCCAGCAGTCCAATGGCTATCCGGGAAGAAAAACTGTTTTTT. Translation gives CASSPMAIREEKLFF.

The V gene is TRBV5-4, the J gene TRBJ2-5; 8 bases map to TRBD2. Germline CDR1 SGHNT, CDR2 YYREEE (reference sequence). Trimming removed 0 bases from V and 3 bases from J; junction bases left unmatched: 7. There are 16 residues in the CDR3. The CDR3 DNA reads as TGTGCCAGCAGCTTGGGGGCTAGCGGGCCGAAAGAGACCCAGTACTTC. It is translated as CASSLGASGPKETQYF.

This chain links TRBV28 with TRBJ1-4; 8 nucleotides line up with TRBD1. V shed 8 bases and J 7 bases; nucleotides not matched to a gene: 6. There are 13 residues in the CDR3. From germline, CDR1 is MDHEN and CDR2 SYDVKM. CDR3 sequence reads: CASSTGEREKLFF. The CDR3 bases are TGTGCCAGCTCGACAGGGGAACGTGAAAAACTGTTTTTT.

CDR3 amino acids: CASRWTTSSSYNEQFF. The CDR3 coding sequence is TGTGCCAGCAGGTGGACTACTTCGAGCTCCTACAATGAGCAGTTCTTC. The chain employs TRBV2 and TRBJ2-1; tentatively, D is TRBD2 (6 bases). Per germline, CDR1 SNHLY and CDR2 FYNNEI. CDR3 size: 16 residues. Trimming cost V 6 bases and J 0 bases, with 15 bases left between them. Variable domain in full (rest from reference TRBV2 and TRBJ2-1): EPEVTQTPSHQVTQMGQEVILRCVPISNHLYFYWYRQILGQKVEFLVSFYNNEISEKSEIFDDQFSVERPDGSNFTLKIRSTKLEDSAMYFCASRWTTSSSYNEQFFGPGTRLTVL.

Written as DNA, the CDR3 is TGTGCCAGCAGCTCGCTAGCGGGTCGCTACAATGAGCAGTTCTTC. It translates to CASSSLAGRYNEQFF. The gene calls are TRBV11-2 and TRBJ2-1, with TRBD2 matching over 8 bases. CDR3 length: 15 amino acids. Germline loops: CDR1 SGHAT, CDR2 FQNNGV. J gave up 3 bases and V 4 bases, and 5 bases lay outside the gene matches.

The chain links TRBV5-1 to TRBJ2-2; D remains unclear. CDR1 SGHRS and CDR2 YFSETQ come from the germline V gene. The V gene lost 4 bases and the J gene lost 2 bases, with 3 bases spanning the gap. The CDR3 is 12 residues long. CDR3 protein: CASSTNTGELFF. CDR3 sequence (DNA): TGCGCCAGCAGCACAAACACCGGGGAGCTGTTTTTT.

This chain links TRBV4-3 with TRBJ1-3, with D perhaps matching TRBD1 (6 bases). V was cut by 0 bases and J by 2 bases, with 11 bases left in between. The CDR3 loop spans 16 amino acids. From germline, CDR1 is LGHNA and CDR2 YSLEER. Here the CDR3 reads CASSQDVAGAGNTIYF. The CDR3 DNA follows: TGCGCCAGCAGCCAAGATGTGGCAGGGGCTGGAAACACCATATATTTT.

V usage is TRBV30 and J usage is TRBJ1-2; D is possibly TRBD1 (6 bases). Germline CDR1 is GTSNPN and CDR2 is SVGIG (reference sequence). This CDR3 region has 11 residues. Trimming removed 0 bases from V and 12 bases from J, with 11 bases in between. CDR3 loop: CAWSVRQENTF. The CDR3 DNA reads TGTGCCTGGAGTGTAAGACAGGAAAACACCTTC.

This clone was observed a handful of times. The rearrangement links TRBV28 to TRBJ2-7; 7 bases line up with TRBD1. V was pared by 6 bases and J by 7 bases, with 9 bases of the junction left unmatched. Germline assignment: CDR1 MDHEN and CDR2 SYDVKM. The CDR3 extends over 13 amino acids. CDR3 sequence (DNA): TGTGCCAGCAGCCGCGACAGGGTTCGAGAGCAGTACTTC. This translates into CASSRDRVREQYF.

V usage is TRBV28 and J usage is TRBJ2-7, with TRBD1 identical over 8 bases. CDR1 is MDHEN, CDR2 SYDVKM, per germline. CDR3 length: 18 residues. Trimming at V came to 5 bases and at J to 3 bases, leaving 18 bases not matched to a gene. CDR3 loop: CASSTGPGGAGSFYEQYF. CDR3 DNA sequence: TGTGCCAGCAGTACGGGCCCAGGGGGCGCGGGGTCCTTCTACGAGCAGTACTTC.

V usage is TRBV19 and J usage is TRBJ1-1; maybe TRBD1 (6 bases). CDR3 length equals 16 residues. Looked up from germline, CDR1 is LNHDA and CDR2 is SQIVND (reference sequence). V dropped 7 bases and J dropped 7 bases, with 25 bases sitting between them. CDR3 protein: CASTRGAGGNVGEAFF. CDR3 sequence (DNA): TGTGCCAGTACCCGGGGGGCAGGAGGGAACGTGGGTGAAGCTTTCTTT.

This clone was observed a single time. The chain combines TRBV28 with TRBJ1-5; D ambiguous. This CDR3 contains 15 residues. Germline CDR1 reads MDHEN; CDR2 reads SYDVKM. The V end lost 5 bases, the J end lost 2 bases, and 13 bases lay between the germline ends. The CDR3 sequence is CASSPPDRGNQPQHF. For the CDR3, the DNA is TGTGCCAGCAGTCCTCCCGACCGGGGCAATCAGCCCCAGCATTTT.

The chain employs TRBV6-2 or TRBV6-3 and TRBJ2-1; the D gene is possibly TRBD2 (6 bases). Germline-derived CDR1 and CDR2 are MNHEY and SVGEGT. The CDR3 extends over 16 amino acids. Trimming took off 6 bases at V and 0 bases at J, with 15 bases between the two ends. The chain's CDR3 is CASSRDSRSSYNEQFF. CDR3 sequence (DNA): TGTGCCAGCAGCCGGGACTCCAGGAGCTCCTACAATGAGCAGTTCTTC.